This T cell receptor delta chain was observed in a study of γδ T cells in repeated Plasmodium falciparum infection. With CATT, TCRdb re-called clones from the multiplex PCR reads. The sample yields tens of thousands of delta-chain clones, approximately 1.4% seen once. V was trimmed by 4 bases and J by 2 bases, leaving 45 bases between them. Germline CDR1 TSWWSYY, CDR2 QGS. CDR3 length: 28 amino acids. This clone occurred a few times. Its antigen remains unidentified. This DNA's translation differs at residue 5 from TCRdb's protein, which comes from a much larger clone; a read error is likely, and the protein shown is translated from the DNA. Study-level points and caveats: Compared with Australian children, Malian Vdelta2-negative repertoires seemed more clonal, less diverse, less shared. Donors in Mali lived in a small rural village, largely one ethnic group. Vgamma9/Vdelta2+ repertoires stayed stably polyclonal over time and infection.

Gammadelta T cells were flow-sorted from PBMC into Vgamma9/Vdelta2+ and Vdelta2-negative populations for bulk analysis. The specimen was gamma-delta T cells from blood. The genes are TRDV1 and TRDJ3, with D possibly matching TRDD3 (6 bases). Assignment of the J gene here rests on matching the DNA to germline, because TCRdb gives none. This receptor was identified in a pool of human donors (malaria-infected and uninfected, not separated). The CDR3 DNA sequence: TGTGCTCTTGGGGGACTAGTGGGACCTCTACAATCGTACTGGGATAGGCCGAAGAGCCCCTGGGACACCCGACAGATGTTTTTC. It codes for CALGGLVGPLQSYWDRPKSPWDTRQMFF.